This T cell receptor (beta chain) was captured by sequencing in a study of spatial heterogeneity in lung cancer. The time point: sample taken at primary tumor resection. Whole RNA from tumor, nontumor lung or frozen PBMC was sequenced unsorted. The germline V gene encodes CDR1 SSHAT and CDR2 FNYEAQ (reference sequence). Trimming took off 0 bases at V and 6 bases at J, with 9 bases between the two ends. CDR3 length: 14 amino acids. This clonotype was counted ten times or more. On each TCR cDNA molecule, a unique molecular identifier was present. TCRdb fed the 5' RACE reads into MiXCR, producing one record per CDR3 protein. The sample has roughly 13,000 distinct CDR3 sequences; about a tenth are singletons.

The chain carries TRBV7-7 and TRBJ2-1; weak D call: TRBD1 (5 bases). Sequencing used PBMCs, obtained at surgery. The origin of this receptor is a male donor with early-stage non-small cell lung cancer. This chain's CDR3 is CASSLASRANEQFF. The CDR3 DNA reads TGTGCCAGCAGCTTAGCTTCCAGGGCCAATGAGCAGTTCTTC.